The T cell receptor (beta chain) described here comes from a study of blood T cell repertoires in COVID-19. Study at large: Some COVID-19 samples were acute and others convalescent; all came from the United States, Italy and Spain. PBMCs, B-cell-depleted T cells, or T cells were the source of the cDNA or gDNA that made up the material.

Germline CDR1 SEHNR, CDR2 FQNEAQ (reference sequence). After removal of 5 bases from V and 0 bases from J, the junction contained 6 bases not matched to a gene. The CDR3 sequence is 16 residues long. Measured with immunoSEQ multiplex PCR; TCRdb has only the in-frame clones, and not every one. This sample has approximately 98,000 clones, with 80% to 85% found just once. The TCR originated in a man aged 60 to 69 with acute or convalescent COVID-19. The sample taken for sequencing was peripheral blood. The chain has TRBV7-9 and TRBJ1-1; 10 positions match TRBD1. In DNA form, the CDR3 reads TGTGCCAGCAGCAATCGGGACAGGGGTCTGAACACTGAAGCTTTCTTT. Translation gives CASSNRDRGLNTEAFF.